This T cell receptor (beta chain) is drawn from a study of shared clonotypes between healthy human individuals. Sequencing used immunoSEQ multiplex PCR; TCRdb keeps in-frame clones, though not all of them. The sample has about 960,000 clones, about 80% seen once. The germline V gene has CDR1 MNHEY and CDR2 SMNVEV (reference sequence). The CDR3 contains 12 residues. The V gene end was trimmed by 5 bases and the J gene end by 11 bases; junction bases not matched to a gene: 8. Material: memory CD4+ T cells sorted from blood. Subset denoted: CD45RA-negative fraction. This clonotype originated in a man aged 18 to 30 in good health. The rearrangement links TRBV27 to TRBJ1-1; TRBD1 matches 7 bases. The CDR3 loop reads CASSQYRGFAFF. CDR3 nucleotides: TGTGCCAGCAGTCAATACAGGGGTTTCGCTTTCTTT.